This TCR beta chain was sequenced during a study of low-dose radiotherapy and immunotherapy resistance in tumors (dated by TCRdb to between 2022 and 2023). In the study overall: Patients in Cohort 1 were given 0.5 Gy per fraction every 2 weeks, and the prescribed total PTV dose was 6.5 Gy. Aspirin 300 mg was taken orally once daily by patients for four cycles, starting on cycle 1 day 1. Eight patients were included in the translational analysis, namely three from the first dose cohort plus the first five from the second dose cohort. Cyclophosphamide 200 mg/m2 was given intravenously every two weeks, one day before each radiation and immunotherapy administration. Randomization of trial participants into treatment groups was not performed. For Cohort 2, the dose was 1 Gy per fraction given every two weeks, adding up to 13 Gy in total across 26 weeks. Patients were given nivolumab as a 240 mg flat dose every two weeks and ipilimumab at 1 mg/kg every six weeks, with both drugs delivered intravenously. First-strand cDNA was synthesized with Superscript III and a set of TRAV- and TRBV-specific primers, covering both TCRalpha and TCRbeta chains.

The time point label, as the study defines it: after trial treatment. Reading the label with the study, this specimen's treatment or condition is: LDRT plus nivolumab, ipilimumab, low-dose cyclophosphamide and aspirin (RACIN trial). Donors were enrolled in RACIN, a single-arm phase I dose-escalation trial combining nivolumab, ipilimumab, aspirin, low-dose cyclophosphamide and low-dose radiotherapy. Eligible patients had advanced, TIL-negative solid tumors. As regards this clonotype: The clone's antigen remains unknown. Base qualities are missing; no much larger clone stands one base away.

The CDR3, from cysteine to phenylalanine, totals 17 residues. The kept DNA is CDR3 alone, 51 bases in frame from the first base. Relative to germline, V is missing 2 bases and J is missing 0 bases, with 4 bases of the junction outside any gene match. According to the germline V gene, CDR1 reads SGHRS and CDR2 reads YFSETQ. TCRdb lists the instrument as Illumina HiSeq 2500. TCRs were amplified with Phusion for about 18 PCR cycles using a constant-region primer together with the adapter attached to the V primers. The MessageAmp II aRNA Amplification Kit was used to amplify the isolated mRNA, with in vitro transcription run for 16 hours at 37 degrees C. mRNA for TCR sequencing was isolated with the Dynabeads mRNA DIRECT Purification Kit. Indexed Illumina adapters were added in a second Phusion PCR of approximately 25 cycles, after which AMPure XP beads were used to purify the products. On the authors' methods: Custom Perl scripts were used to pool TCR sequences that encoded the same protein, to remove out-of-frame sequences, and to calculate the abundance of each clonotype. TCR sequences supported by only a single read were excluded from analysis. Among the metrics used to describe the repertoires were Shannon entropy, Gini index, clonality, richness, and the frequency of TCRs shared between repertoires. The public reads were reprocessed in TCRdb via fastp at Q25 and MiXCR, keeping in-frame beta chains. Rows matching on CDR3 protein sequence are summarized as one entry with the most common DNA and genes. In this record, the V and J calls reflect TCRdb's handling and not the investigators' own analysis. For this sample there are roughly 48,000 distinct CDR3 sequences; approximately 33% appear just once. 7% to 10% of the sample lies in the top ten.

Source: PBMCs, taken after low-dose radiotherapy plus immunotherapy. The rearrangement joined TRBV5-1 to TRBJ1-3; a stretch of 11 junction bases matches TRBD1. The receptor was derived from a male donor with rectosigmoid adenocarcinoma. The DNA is TGCGCCAGCAGCTTCGGACAGGGGGCCTCCTCTGGAAACACCATATATTTT. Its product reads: CASSFGQGASSGNTIYF.